This note documents a single T cell receptor (beta chain) sequence. The specificity of this receptor is unknown. Nothing much larger sits one base from this clone, and base qualities are not available. The CDR3 runs 13 residues from the cysteine to the phenylalanine. Solely the CDR3 DNA is kept, with 39 bases framed from the first base. As encoded in the germline V gene, CDR1 is SGHTA while CDR2 is FQGNSA. Relative to germline, V is 5 bases shorter and J is 1 base shorter, with 6 bases between their ends. TCRbeta CDR3 regions were amplified from genomic DNA using the immunoSEQ Assay, a bias-controlled multiplex PCR. In the source study's methods: Within the assay, amplification of reference gene primers was used to estimate how many nucleated cells each sample contained. To quantify the absolute abundance of each unique TCRbeta CDR3 rearrangement, sequence reads were collapsed and filtered. For each sample, productive Simpson clonality was calculated as the square root of Simpson's diversity index across productive rearrangements. TCRdb's version of the immuneACCESS table is confined to in-frame rearrangements and falls short of the full clone set. An unresolved V gene accounts for under half of the shortfall where checked; the remainder is of unknown origin. For V, J and clone size, that table is used; D and trimming come from the DNA. The sample table lists about 70,000 clones, about 90% of them with a count of one. Around 12% of the sample goes to the ten largest clones.

Whole blood was collected in K2EDTA tubes by collaborating institutions according to the institutions' own protocols. For TCRbeta analysis, collaborators shipped samples in one of three forms: frozen whole blood, isolated PBMCs, or DNA extracted from either of those sample types. The sample comes from a study of blood T cell repertoires in COVID-19 (dated by TCRdb to about 2020). The study in broad terms: Collaborator samples came from the United States, Italy and Spain and covered acute and convalescent phases of COVID-19. The prospective study material was composed of cDNA or gDNA derived from T cells, B-cell-depleted T cells, or PBMCs. Subjects who had been exposed to COVID-19, were actively infected with it, or had recovered from it provided the deeply sampled blood TCRbeta repertoires that made up the dataset. The repertoires were made available in a free public database intended to serve as a resource for research on the immune response to SARS-CoV-2. The samples were drawn from the first 160 participants of the ongoing ImmuneRACE study and from some 1,300 subjects provided by 6 global collaborators. Nearly every sample came with metadata listing a de-identified subject ID, COVID-19 status, age in years and sex. Where available, HLA class I and class II types were obtained from metadata supplied by the sample provider rather than from assay-based typing.

Overall study results and their limits: How much clinical and demographic metadata was included differed by source and by participant, and the metadata was provided uncurated.

Here the chain combines TRBV7-2 and TRBJ1-5; 5 matching bases give a weak D call of TRBD1. Source material: peripheral blood. This clonotype was sampled from a human donor in a cohort sampled during active COVID-19. The nucleotide sequence is given as TGTGCCAGCAGCCGACAGAGCAATCAGCCCCAGCATTTT. Translated, it reads CASSRQSNQPQHF.